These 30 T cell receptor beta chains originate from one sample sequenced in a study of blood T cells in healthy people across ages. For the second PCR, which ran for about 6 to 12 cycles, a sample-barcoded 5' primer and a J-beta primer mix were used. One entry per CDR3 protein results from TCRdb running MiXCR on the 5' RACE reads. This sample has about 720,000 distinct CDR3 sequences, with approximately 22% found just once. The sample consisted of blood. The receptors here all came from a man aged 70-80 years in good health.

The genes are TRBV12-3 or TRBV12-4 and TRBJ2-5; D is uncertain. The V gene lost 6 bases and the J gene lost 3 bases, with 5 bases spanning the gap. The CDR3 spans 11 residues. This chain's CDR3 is CASRHKETQYF. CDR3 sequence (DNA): TGTGCCAGCAGACATAAAGAGACCCAGTACTTC.

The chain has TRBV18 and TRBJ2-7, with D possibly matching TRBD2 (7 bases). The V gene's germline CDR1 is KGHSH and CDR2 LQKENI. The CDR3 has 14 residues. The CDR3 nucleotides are TGTGCCAGCTCACCCTATAGCCGGGGGCGGGAGCAGTATGTC. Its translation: CASSPYSRGREQYV.

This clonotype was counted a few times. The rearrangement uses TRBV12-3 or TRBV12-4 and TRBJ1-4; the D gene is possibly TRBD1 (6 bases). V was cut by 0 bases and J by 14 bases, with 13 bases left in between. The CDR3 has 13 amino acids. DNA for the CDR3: TGTGCCAGCAGTTTAGCCCTCGTAGGGGGGCTGTTTTTT. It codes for CASSLALVGGLFF.

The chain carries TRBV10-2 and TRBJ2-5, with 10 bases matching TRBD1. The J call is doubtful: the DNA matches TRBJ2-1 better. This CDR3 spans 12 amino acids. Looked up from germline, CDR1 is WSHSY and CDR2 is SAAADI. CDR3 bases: TGCGCCAGCAGGACAGGGGGCCGCGAGCAGTTCTTC. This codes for CASRTGGREQFF.

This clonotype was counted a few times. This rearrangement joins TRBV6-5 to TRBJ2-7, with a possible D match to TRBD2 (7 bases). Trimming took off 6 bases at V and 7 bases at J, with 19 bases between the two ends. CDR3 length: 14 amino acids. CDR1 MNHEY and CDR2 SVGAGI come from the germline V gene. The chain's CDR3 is CASRTGGTYQEQYF. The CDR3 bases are TGTGCCAGCAGGACGGGGGGCACCTATCAGGAGCAGTACTTC.

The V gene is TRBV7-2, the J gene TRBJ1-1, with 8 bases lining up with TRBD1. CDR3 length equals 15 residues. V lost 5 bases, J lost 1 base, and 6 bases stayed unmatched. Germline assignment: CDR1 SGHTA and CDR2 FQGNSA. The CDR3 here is CASSAQGARNTEAFF. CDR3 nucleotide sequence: TGTGCCAGCAGCGCTCAGGGGGCGAGGAACACTGAAGCTTTCTTT.

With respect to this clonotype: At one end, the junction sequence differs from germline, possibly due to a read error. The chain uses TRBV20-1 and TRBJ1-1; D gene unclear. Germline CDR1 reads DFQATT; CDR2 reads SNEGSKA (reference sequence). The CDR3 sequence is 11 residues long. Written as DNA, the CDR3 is TGCAGCGCTAGAGATCTATCCGCGGCTTTCTTT. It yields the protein CSARDLSAAFF.

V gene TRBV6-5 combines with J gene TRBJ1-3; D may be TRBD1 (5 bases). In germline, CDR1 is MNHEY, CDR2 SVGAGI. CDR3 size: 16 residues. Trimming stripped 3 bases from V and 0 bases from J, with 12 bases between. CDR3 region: CASSYLGQTSGNTIYF. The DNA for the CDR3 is TGTGCCAGCAGTTATCTAGGACAAACCTCTGGAAACACCATATATTTT.

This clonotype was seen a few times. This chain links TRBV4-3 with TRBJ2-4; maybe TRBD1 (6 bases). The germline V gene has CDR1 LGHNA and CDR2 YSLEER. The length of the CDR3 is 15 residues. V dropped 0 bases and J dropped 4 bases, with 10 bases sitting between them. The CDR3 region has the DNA TGCGCCAGCAGCCAAGAAGGGGGTAGGAAAAACATTCAGTACTTC. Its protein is CASSQEGGRKNIQYF.

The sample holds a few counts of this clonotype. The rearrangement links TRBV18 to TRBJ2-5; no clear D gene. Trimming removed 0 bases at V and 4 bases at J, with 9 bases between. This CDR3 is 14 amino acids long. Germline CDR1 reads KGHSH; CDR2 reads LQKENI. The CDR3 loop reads CASSPPHYRETQYF. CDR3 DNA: TGTGCCAGCTCACCACCGCACTACAGAGAGACCCAGTACTTC.

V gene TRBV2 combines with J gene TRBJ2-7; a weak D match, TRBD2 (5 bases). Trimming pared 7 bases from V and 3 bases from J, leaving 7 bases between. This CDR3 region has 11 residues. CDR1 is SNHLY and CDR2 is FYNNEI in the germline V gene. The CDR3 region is CASTGFYEQYF. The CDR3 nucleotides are TGTGCCAGCACGGGGTTCTACGAGCAGTACTTC. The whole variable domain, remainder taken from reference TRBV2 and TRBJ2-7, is EPEVTQTPSHQVTQMGQEVILRCVPISNHLYFYWYRQILGQKVEFLVSFYNNEISEKSEIFDDQFSVERPDGSNFTLKIRSTKLEDSAMYFCASTGFYEQYFGPGTRLTVT.

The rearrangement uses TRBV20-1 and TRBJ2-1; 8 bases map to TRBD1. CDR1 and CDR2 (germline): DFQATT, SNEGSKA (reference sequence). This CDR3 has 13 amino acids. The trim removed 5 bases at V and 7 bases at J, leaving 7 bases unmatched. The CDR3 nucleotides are TGCAGTGCTCGACAGGGGACCGTGAATGAGCAGTTCTTC. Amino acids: CSARQGTVNEQFF.

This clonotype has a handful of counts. CDR3 in DNA: TGTGCCAGCACCCCACAAATTACTAACTATGGCTACACCTTC. Translated, it gives CASTPQITNYGYTF. The rearrangement links TRBV7-2 to TRBJ1-2; no clear D gene. V was clipped by 7 bases and J by 0 bases, with 12 bases between them. This CDR3 has 14 amino acids. The V gene's germline CDR1 is SGHTA and CDR2 FQGNSA.

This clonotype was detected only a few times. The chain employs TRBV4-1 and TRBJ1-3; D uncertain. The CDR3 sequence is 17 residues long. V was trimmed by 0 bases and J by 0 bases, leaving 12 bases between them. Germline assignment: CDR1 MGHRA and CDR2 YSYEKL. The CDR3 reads CASSQEDMAISGNTIYF. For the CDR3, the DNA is TGCGCCAGCAGCCAAGAGGATATGGCAATCTCTGGAAACACCATATATTTT.

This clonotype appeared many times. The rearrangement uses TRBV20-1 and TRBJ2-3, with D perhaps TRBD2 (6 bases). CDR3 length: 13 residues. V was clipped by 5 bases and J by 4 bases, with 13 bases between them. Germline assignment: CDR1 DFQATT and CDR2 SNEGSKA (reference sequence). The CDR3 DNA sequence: TGCAGTGCTGCGCGGGATGGAGCAGATACGCAGTATTTT. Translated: CSAARDGADTQYF.

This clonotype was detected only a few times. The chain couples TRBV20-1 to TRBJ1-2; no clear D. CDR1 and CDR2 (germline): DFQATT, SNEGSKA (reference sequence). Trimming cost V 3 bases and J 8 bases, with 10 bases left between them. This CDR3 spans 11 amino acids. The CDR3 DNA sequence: TGCAGTGCTAGTGAGGCAAGGGGCTACACCTTC. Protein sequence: CSASEARGYTF.

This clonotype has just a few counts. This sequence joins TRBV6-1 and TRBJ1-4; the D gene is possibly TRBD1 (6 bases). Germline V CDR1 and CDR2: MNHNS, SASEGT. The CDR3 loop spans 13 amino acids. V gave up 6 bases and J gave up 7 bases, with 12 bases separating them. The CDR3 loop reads CASSPRRGEKLFF. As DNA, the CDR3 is TGTGCCAGCAGCCCCCGCAGGGGTGAAAAACTGTTTTTT.

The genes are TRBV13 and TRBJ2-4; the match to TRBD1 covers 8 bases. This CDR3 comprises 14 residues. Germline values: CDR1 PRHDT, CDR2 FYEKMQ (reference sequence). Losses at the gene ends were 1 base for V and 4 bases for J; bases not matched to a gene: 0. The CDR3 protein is CASSLDRGKNIQYF. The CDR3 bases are TGTGCCAGCAGCTTAGACAGGGGGAAAAACATTCAGTACTTC.

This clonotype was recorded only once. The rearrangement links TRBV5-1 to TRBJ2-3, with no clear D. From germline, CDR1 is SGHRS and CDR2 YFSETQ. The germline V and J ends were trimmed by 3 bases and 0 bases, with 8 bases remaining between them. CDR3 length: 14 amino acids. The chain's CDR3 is CASSSAVSTDTQYF. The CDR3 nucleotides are TGCGCCAGCAGCTCAGCAGTGAGCACAGATACGCAGTATTTT. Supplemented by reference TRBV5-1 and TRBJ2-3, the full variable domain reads KAGVTQTPRYLIKTRGQQVTLSCSPISGHRSVSWYQQTPGQGLQFLFEYFSETQRNKGNFPGRFSGRQFSNSRSEMNVSTLELGDSALYLCASSSAVSTDTQYFGPGTRLTVL.

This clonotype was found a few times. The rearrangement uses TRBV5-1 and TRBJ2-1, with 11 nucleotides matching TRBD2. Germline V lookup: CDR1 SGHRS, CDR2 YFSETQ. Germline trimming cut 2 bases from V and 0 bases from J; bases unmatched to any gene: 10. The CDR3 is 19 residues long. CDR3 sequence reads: CASSLRTSGSKSSYNEQFF. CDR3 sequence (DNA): TGCGCCAGCAGCTTAAGGACTAGCGGGTCGAAGAGCTCCTACAATGAGCAGTTCTTC. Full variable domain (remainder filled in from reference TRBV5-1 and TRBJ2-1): KAGVTQTPRYLIKTRGQQVTLSCSPISGHRSVSWYQQTPGQGLQFLFEYFSETQRNKGNFPGRFSGRQFSNSRSEMNVSTLELGDSALYLCASSLRTSGSKSSYNEQFFGPGTRLTVL.

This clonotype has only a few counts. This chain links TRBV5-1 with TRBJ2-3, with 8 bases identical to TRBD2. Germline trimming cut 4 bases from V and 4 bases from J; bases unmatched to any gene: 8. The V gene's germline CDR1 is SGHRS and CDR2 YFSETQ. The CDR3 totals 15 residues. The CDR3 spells CASSPGGAESDTQYF. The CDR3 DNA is TGCGCCAGCAGCCCCGGGGGGGCAGAATCAGATACGCAGTATTTT.

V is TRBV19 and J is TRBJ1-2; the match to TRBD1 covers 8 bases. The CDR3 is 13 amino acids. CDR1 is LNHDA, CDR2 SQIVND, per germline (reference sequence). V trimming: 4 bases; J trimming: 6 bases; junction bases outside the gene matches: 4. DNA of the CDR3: TGTGCCAGTAGTAGCCGGGACAGGAATGGCTACACCTTC. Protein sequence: CASSSRDRNGYTF.

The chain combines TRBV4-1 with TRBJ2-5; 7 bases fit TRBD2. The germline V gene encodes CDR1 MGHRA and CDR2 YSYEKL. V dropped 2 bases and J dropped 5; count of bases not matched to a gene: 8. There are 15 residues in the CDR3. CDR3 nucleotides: TGCGCCAGCAGCCAACTAGGACTAGGAAGGGAGACCCAGTACTTC. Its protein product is CASSQLGLGRETQYF.

The CDR3 protein is CASSSPSGEGYEQYV. The CDR3 DNA sequence: TGTGCCAGCAGTTCACCATCGGGGGAAGGCTACGAGCAGTACGTC. This chain uses TRBV6-2 or TRBV6-3 with TRBJ2-7; TRBD2 might be the D (6 bases). V was trimmed by 4 bases and J by 3 bases, leaving 16 bases between them. CDR3 size: 15 residues. The germline gives CDR1 MNHEY, CDR2 SVGEGT.

The CDR3: CASNKPYEQYV. In DNA form, the CDR3 reads TGTGCCAGCAACAAACCATACGAGCAGTACGTC. The chain employs TRBV21-1 and TRBJ2-1. The last part of the DNA fits TRBJ2-7 better; the J call may be wrong. TRBV21-1 is termed a pseudogene. There are 11 residues in the CDR3.

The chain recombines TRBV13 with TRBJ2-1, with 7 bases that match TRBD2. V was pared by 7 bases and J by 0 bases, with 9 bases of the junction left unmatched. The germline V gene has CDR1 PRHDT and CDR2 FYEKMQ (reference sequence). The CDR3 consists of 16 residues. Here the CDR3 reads CASTSVGGVSYNEQFF. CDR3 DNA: TGTGCCAGCACCTCCGTGGGGGGGGTCTCCTACAATGAGCAGTTCTTC.

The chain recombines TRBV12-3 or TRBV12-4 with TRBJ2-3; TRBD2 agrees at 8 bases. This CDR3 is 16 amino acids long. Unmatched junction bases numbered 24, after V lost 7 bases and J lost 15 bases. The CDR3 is CASTTGGSGNTDTEYF. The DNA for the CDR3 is TGTGCCAGCACAACCGGGGGTAGCGGGAACACAGATACGGAATATTTT.

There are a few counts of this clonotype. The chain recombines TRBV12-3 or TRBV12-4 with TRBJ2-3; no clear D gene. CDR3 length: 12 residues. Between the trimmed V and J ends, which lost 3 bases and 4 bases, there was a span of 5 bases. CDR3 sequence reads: CASSFLPDTQYF. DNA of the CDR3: TGTGCCAGCAGTTTTCTTCCAGATACGCAGTATTTT.

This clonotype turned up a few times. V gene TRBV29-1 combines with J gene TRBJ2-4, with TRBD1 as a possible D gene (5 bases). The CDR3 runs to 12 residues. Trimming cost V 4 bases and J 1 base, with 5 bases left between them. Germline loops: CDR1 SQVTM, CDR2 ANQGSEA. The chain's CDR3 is CSVGQAKNIQYF. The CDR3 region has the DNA TGCAGCGTTGGACAGGCCAAAAACATTCAGTACTTC.

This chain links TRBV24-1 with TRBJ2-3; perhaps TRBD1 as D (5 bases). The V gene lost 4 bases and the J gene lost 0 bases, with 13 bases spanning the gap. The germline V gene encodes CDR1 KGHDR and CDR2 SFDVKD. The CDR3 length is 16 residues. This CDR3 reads CATSDPTGNSTDTQYF. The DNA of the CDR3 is TGTGCCACCAGTGACCCCACAGGTAACAGCACAGATACGCAGTATTTT.